This TCR beta chain was identified during a study of blood T cell repertoires in COVID-19. Worth noting for this clone: Mismatch with germline at one junction end may stem from a read error.

The CDR3 covers 12 residues. Germline lookup yields CDR1 LGHDT and CDR2 YNNKEL (reference sequence). Using immunoSEQ multiplex PCR, the repertoire was profiled, and TCRdb retains in-frame clones only, with some absent. This table has about 270,000 clones, roughly nine tenths appearing once. V and J are TRBV3-1 (or the pseudogene TRBV3-2) and TRBJ2-7; 7 positions match TRBD1. The sequenced sample consisted of PBMCs or T cells enriched from blood (not recorded which). The sequence was collected from a young woman who had recovered from COVID-19. For the CDR3, the DNA is TGTGCCAGCAGCCAAGTATTGACAGGGATTCACTTC. Translating gives CASSQVLTGIHF.